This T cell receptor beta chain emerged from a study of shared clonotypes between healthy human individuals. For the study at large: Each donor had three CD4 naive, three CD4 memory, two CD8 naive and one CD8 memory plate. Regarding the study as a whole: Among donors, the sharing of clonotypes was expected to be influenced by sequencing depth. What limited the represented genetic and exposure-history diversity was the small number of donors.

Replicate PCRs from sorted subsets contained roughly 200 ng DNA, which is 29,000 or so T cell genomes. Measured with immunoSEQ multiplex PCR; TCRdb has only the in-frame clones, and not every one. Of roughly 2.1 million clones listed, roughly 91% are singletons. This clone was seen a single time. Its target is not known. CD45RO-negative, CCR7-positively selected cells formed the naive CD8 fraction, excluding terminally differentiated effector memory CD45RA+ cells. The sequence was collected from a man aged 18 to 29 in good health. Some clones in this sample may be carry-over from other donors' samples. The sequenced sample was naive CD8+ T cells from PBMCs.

The chain's CDR3 is CASSVALGNYEQYF. The CDR3 DNA sequence: TGTGCCAGCAGCGTAGCTTTAGGGAACTACGAGCAGTACTTC. The chain joins TRBV9 to TRBJ2-7; D gene ambiguous. This CDR3 spans 14 amino acids. V lost 0 bases and J 3 bases, leaving 10 bases between the germline ends. Germline values: CDR1 SGDLS, CDR2 YYNGEE. The whole variable domain, remainder taken from reference TRBV9 and TRBJ2-7, is DSGVTQTPKHLITATGQRVTLRCSPRSGDLSVYWYQQSLDQGLQFLIQYYNGEERAKGNILERFSAQQFPDLHSELNLSSLELGDSALYFCASSVALGNYEQYFGPGTRLTVT.